Listed below are T cell receptor beta chains from one sample, sequenced in a study of CD8+CD57+ T cells in acquired aplastic anemia. TCRdb fed the reads into MiXCR, producing one record per CDR3 protein. The data hold approximately 380,000 distinct CDR3 sequences, with around 72% observed a single time. Sequencing was done on a sample of sorted CD4+, CD8+, or CD8+CD57+ T cells (not recorded which) from PBMCs. The receptor source for this set is a human donor in good health, serving as a control. Both conserved end residues are part of each CDR3. D genes are given only for firm matches. Clone size is shown for a subset of rows, as once, few, many or a class of expanded clone.

clone size,D gene,J gene,V gene,CDR3 DNA,CDR3 protein
-,TRBD2,TRBJ2-5,TRBV7-8,TGTGCCAGCAGCTTAGTAGCGGGAGGAAAAGAGACCCAGTACTTC,CASSLVAGGKETQYF
-,-,TRBJ2-7,TRBV7-3,TGCGCCAGCAGCGGAGGGTCAGGGGAGGCCGAGCAGTACTTC,CASSGGSGEAEQYF
once,TRBD2,TRBJ2-5,TRBV10-3,TGTGCCATCAGGCCTAGCGGGGGTGCCTACGACCAGTACTTC,CAIRPSGGAYDQYF
-,-,TRBJ2-7,TRBV2,TGTGCCAGCACCTTAACGACTTCCTACGAGCAGTACTTC,CASTLTTSYEQYF
-,-,TRBJ2-7,TRBV5-1,TGTGCCAGCAGCTTTTACTCCCCATTC,CASSFYSPF
-,TRBD1,TRBJ2-3,TRBV7-3,TGTGCCAGCAGCTTCGAGGACAGGCATGGCTACGAGCAGTATTTT,CASSFEDRHGYEQYF
-,TRBD1,TRBJ1-6,TRBV9,TGTGCCAGCAACGCTGTTACCGGGACAGCTTCGAACACCCTCCACTTT,CASNAVTGTASNTLHF
once,TRBD1,TRBJ2-5,TRBV7-4,TGTGCCACCGGACAGGGTTTGGGGAGCGAGTACTTC,CATGQGLGSEYF
many,-,TRBJ1-3,TRBV20-1,TGCAGTGCTAGAGCCCCCGGGAGAAACACCATATATTTT,CSARAPGRNTIYF
once,-,TRBJ2-7,TRBV9,TGTGCCAGCAGCCCAACAGATGCTAGCGAGCAGTACTTC,CASSPTDASEQYF
-,-,TRBJ1-2,TRBV7-9,TGTGCCAGCAGCTTAGATAGGGGTGGTCAGCCCCAGCATACCTTC,CASSLDRGGQPQHTF
-,-,TRBJ1-2,TRBV10-3,TGTGCCACAGTGTCCGGGCAGACCTATGGCTACACCTTC,CATVSGQTYGYTF
once,-,TRBJ2-2,TRBV12-3/TRBV12-4,TGCGCCAGCAGCTGTGCCGGTCTTTTGAACACCGGGGAGCTGTTTTTT,CASSCAGLLNTGELFF
once,TRBD2,TRBJ2-7,TRBV7-2,TGTGCCAGCAGCTCCGAGGGAGGGGATCAGCAGCAGCATTTC,CASSSEGGDQQQHF
few,-,TRBJ1-1,TRBV15,TGTGCCACCAGCACGTTCGGACAGACGAACAGTGAAGCTTTCTTT,CATSTFGQTNSEAFF
-,-,TRBJ2-7,TRBV6-1,TGTGCCAGCAGCAAGGACTGGGGGGACGAGCAGTACTTC,CASSKDWGDEQYF
few,-,TRBJ1-6,TRBV7-7,TGTGCCAGCAGCTTAGACGGGTATTCACCCCTCCACTTT,CASSLDGYSPLHF
-,-,TRBJ2-1,TRBV2,TGTGCCAGCAGTGATCGGGCAGGGGTCAGTGAGCAGTTCTTC,CASSDRAGVSEQFF
many,-,TRBJ2-7,TRBV5-8,TGTGCCAGCAGCCCGAGGGACGGCTCCTACGAGCAGTACTTC,CASSPRDGSYEQYF
many,-,TRBJ1-2,TRBV7-2,TGTGCCAGCAGCCTCAACGCGGGACGCCATGGCTACACCTTC,CASSLNAGRHGYTF
-,-,TRBJ1-4,TRBV2,TGTGCCAGCATGGGGGCTAATGAAAAACTGTTTTTT,CASMGANEKLFF
-,TRBD2,TRBJ2-1,TRBV5-1,TGCGCCAGCAGCTCCGGGACTAGCGGACCCTACAATGAGCAGTCCTTC,CASSSGTSGPYNEQSF
many,-,TRBJ1-1,TRBV5-1,TGCGCCAGCAGAGAGGGGCAGCTCATGAACACTGAAGCTTTCTTT,CASREGQLMNTEAFF
-,-,TRBJ1-5,TRBV5-4,TGTGCCAGCAGTTTGGGGAACTGGTATCAGCCCCAGCATTTT,CASSLGNWYQPQHF
-,-,TRBJ2-2,TRBV7-9,TGTGCCAGCAGCCTCGGAACCGGAAATAATACCCCCCTCGAGCTGTTTTTT,CASSLGTGNNTPLELFF
-,-,TRBJ1-2,TRBV5-5,TGTGCCAGCAGCCAGGCTGAGACTGTCTATGGCTACACCTTC,CASSQAETVYGYTF
-,-,TRBJ1-2,TRBV25-1,TGTGCCAGCAGTGAAAGCCGGGGCTACACCTTC,CASSESRGYTF
-,TRBD1,TRBJ2-7,TRBV12-3/TRBV12-4,TGTGCCAGCAGGACGGGACAGGTCAGGGGAGAGCAGTACTTC,CASRTGQVRGEQYF
-,-,TRBJ2-2,TRBV9,TGTGCCAGCAGCGTAGGTGGGAACTTTGCCTACACCTTGTTTTTT,CASSVGGNFAYTLFF
-,TRBD1,TRBJ1-6,TRBV11-1,TGTGCCAGCAGCCCAAGGACAGGGCGCTCACCCCTCCACTTT,CASSPRTGRSPLHF
-,-,TRBJ2-7,TRBV20-1,TGCAGTGCTAGAATCGCGGCGTCTAAGGAGTACTTC,CSARIAASKEYF
-,TRBD1,TRBJ2-7,TRBV19,TGTGCCAGTAAAAGGACAGGGGGTCCCGGGGCGCTGTTCTTTGGGGACTTC,CASKRTGGPGALFFGDF
once,TRBD1,TRBJ2-7,TRBV5-1,TGCGCCAGCAGCTCCACCCTTGGGACAGGGCAGTACTTC,CASSSTLGTGQYF
-,-,TRBJ2-5,TRBV12-3/TRBV12-4,TGTGCCAGCAGCCCACAGTTACAAGAGACCCAGTACTTC,CASSPQLQETQYF
many,TRBD2,TRBJ2-6,TRBV6-1,TGTGCCAGCAGCCTCGGACTAGCGGGCTCTGGGGCCAACGTCCTGACTTTC,CASSLGLAGSGANVLTF
many,TRBD2,TRBJ2-7,TRBV7-2,TGTGCCAGCAGCTGGAAACTAGCGGGGGGGGGACCCTACGAGCAGTACTTC,CASSWKLAGGGPYEQYF
-,TRBD1,TRBJ1-2,TRBV25-1,TGTGCCTGGAGTAGGGGACAGGGCCCCTATGGCTACACCTTC,CAWSRGQGPYGYTF
once,-,TRBJ2-3,TRBV5-8,TGTGCCAGCAGCGCGGAAGGGGGGGATACGCAGTATTTT,CASSAEGGDTQYF
-,-,TRBJ1-2,TRBV12-3/TRBV12-4,TGTGCCTGCAGTTTCGACAGGATTTATGGCTACACCTTC,CACSFDRIYGYTF
few,-,TRBJ2-5,TRBV7-3,TGTGCCAGTTCCATTTCGCGAGGGGCTCCCCAGTACTTC,CASSISRGAPQYF